Listed below are T cell receptor beta chains from one sample, sequenced in a study of graft-versus-host responses after intestinal transplantation. Generated by immunoSEQ multiplex PCR, the TCRdb table keeps only in-frame clones and is missing some. The sample has some 12,000 clones; approximately 82% are singletons. The starting material was PBMCs, obtained around 130 days after transplant. The receptors were gathered from a human patient who received an intestinal transplant, so some T cells may come from the graft donor. Both conserved end residues are part of each CDR3. D genes are given only for firm matches. Clone size is given for some rows only: seen once, a few or many times, or a class if the clone is expanded.

len: 14; v_gene: TRBV6-4; abundance: NA; d_gene: TRBD1; j_gene: TRBJ2-3; CDR3nt: TGTGCCAGCAGTCGACAGGGGGCGACAGATACGCAGTATTTT; CDR3aa: CASSRQGATDTQYF
len: 12; v_gene: TRBV7-7; abundance: NA; d_gene: NA; j_gene: TRBJ2-5; CDR3nt: TGTGCTAGCAGCCCCGACGGAGAGACCCAGTACTTC; CDR3aa: CASSPDGETQYF
len: 11; v_gene: TRBV6-6; abundance: NA; d_gene: NA; j_gene: TRBJ2-1; CDR3nt: TGTGCCAGCAGTTACTCTAGATCTCAGTTCTTC; CDR3aa: CASSYSRSQFF
len: 19; v_gene: TRBV19; abundance: NA; d_gene: NA; j_gene: TRBJ1-1; CDR3nt: TGTGCCAGTAGTATACGGAGGAGGCAGGGCTGGGTAAAGAACACTGAAGCTTTCTTT; CDR3aa: CASSIRRRQGWVKNTEAFF
len: 14; v_gene: TRBV27; abundance: NA; d_gene: NA; j_gene: TRBJ2-7; CDR3nt: TGTGCCAGCAGTCCGCCCGAATCCACCTACGAGCAGTACTTC; CDR3aa: CASSPPESTYEQYF
len: 14; v_gene: TRBV2; abundance: NA; d_gene: NA; j_gene: TRBJ1-1; CDR3nt: TGTGCCAGCAGTGTACAGAGGGGTCGCGCTGAAGCTTTCTTT; CDR3aa: CASSVQRGRAEAFF
len: 17; v_gene: TRBV7-2; abundance: NA; d_gene: TRBD2; j_gene: TRBJ2-3; CDR3nt: TGTGCCAGCATCCCGAGGTATGCGGGAGAGGAGACAGATACGCAGTATTTT; CDR3aa: CASIPRYAGEETDTQYF
len: 14; v_gene: TRBV6-5; abundance: NA; d_gene: TRBD2; j_gene: TRBJ2-7; CDR3nt: TGTGCCAGCAGTGTAGCGGGGATACGCTACGAGCAGTACTTC; CDR3aa: CASSVAGIRYEQYF
len: 13; v_gene: TRBV6-5; abundance: NA; d_gene: NA; j_gene: TRBJ2-7; CDR3nt: TGTGCCACTTCCGGACGGGCTCTATACGAGCAGTACTTC; CDR3aa: CATSGRALYEQYF
len: 14; v_gene: TRBV9; abundance: NA; d_gene: NA; j_gene: TRBJ2-5; CDR3nt: TGTGCCAGCAGCGTAGACGGGGTCGAGGAGACCCAGTACTTC; CDR3aa: CASSVDGVEETQYF
len: 15; v_gene: TRBV19; abundance: NA; d_gene: TRBD2; j_gene: TRBJ2-1; CDR3nt: TGTGCCAGTAGCACCCCTAGCGGGAGGTACAATGAGCAGTTCTTC; CDR3aa: CASSTPSGRYNEQFF
len: 14; v_gene: TRBV6-1; abundance: NA; d_gene: NA; j_gene: TRBJ1-1; CDR3nt: TGTGCCAGCCGGGGGGAGGGTCGAGGCACTGAAGCTTTCTTT; CDR3aa: CASRGEGRGTEAFF
len: 15; v_gene: TRBV6-1; abundance: once; d_gene: TRBD1; j_gene: TRBJ1-4; CDR3nt: TGTGCCAGCAGTGAAGAGGGCAGGGGGTCCGAAAAACTGTTTTTT; CDR3aa: CASSEEGRGSEKLFF
len: 13; v_gene: TRBV30; abundance: NA; d_gene: NA; j_gene: TRBJ2-5; CDR3nt: TGTGCCTGCCCTAGGGGAGGTAGAGAGACCCAGTACTTC; CDR3aa: CACPRGGRETQYF
len: 11; v_gene: TRBV6-6; abundance: NA; d_gene: NA; j_gene: TRBJ2-1; CDR3nt: TGTGCCAGCTCCAGGGTGAATGAGCAGTTCTTC; CDR3aa: CASSRVNEQFF
len: 16; v_gene: TRBV21-1; abundance: NA; d_gene: NA; j_gene: TRBJ2-1; CDR3nt: TGTGCCAGCAGCAAAGAGGCGGGAGCTCTTTGCGATGAGCAGTTCTTC; CDR3aa: CASSKEAGALCDEQFF
len: 15; v_gene: TRBV6-1; abundance: NA; d_gene: TRBD2; j_gene: TRBJ2-7; CDR3nt: TGTGCCAGCAGTGAAAGGTCTAGCGGGTCCTACGAGCAGTACTTC; CDR3aa: CASSERSSGSYEQYF
len: 15; v_gene: TRBV5-1; abundance: few; d_gene: NA; j_gene: TRBJ2-1; CDR3nt: TGCGCCAGCAGCTCCAGGGGTTCGTCCTACAATGAGCAGTTCTTC; CDR3aa: CASSSRGSSYNEQFF
len: 15; v_gene: TRBV6-1; abundance: NA; d_gene: TRBD2; j_gene: TRBJ2-1; CDR3nt: TGTGCCAGCACCGCGGAGCTAGCGGCCTACAATGAGCAGTTCTTC; CDR3aa: CASTAELAAYNEQFF
len: 14; v_gene: TRBV5-3; abundance: NA; d_gene: TRBD1; j_gene: TRBJ2-7; CDR3nt: TGTGCCAGAAGCACACCGGGACAGTCCCACGAGCAGTACTTC; CDR3aa: CARSTPGQSHEQYF
len: 15; v_gene: TRBV6-1; abundance: few; d_gene: NA; j_gene: TRBJ1-5; CDR3nt: TGTGCCAGCAGTGAAGTGGGGGGTAGCAATCAGCCCCAGCATTTT; CDR3aa: CASSEVGGSNQPQHF
len: 13; v_gene: TRBV27; abundance: NA; d_gene: NA; j_gene: TRBJ2-1; CDR3nt: TGTGCCAGCACCACCCGGGGGCGGGGTGAGCAGTTCTTC; CDR3aa: CASTTRGRGEQFF
len: 13; v_gene: TRBV6-4; abundance: few; d_gene: NA; j_gene: TRBJ2-2; CDR3nt: TGTGCCAGCAGTAGCGGGAACACCGGGGAGCTGTTTTTT; CDR3aa: CASSSGNTGELFF
len: 14; v_gene: TRBV11-3; abundance: NA; d_gene: TRBD2; j_gene: TRBJ2-1; CDR3nt: TGTGCCAGCAGCCCCCGGGAGGGAGGAAATGAGCAGTTCTTC; CDR3aa: CASSPREGGNEQFF
len: 14; v_gene: TRBV19; abundance: NA; d_gene: TRBD1; j_gene: TRBJ1-5; CDR3nt: TGTGCCAGTAGTACGACAGGGCTAAGTCAGCCCCAGCATTTT; CDR3aa: CASSTTGLSQPQHF
len: 15; v_gene: TRBV27; abundance: NA; d_gene: NA; j_gene: TRBJ2-3; CDR3nt: TGTGCCAGCAGTTCCCTCTTCGGCGTCACAGATACGCAGTATTTT; CDR3aa: CASSSLFGVTDTQYF
len: 14; v_gene: TRBV2; abundance: NA; d_gene: NA; j_gene: TRBJ2-7; CDR3nt: TGTGCCAGCAGTGATTCCCAGATCTCCTACGAGCAGTACTTC; CDR3aa: CASSDSQISYEQYF
len: 15; v_gene: TRBV6-5; abundance: NA; d_gene: NA; j_gene: TRBJ1-6; CDR3nt: TGTGCCAGCAGCATTCACAGGGCGGTGAGGTCACCCCTCCACTTT; CDR3aa: CASSIHRAVRSPLHF
len: 15; v_gene: TRBV19; abundance: NA; d_gene: NA; j_gene: TRBJ1-5; CDR3nt: TGTGCCAGCTCATCTGGGACGGCCTCGGGTCAGCCCCAGCATTTT; CDR3aa: CASSSGTASGQPQHF
len: 14; v_gene: TRBV7-3; abundance: few; d_gene: TRBD2; j_gene: TRBJ2-5; CDR3nt: TGTGCCAGCAGCTGGACTAGCGGGAGAGAGACCCAGTACTTC; CDR3aa: CASSWTSGRETQYF
len: 16; v_gene: TRBV19; abundance: NA; d_gene: TRBD1; j_gene: TRBJ2-7; CDR3nt: TGTGCCAGTAGGACTCCCGGGACAGGGGCCTCCTACGAGCAGTACTTC; CDR3aa: CASRTPGTGASYEQYF
len: 11; v_gene: TRBV30; abundance: NA; d_gene: NA; j_gene: TRBJ2-7; CDR3nt: TGTGCCTGGAGTCTCTTCTACGAGCAGTACTTC; CDR3aa: CAWSLFYEQYF
len: 14; v_gene: TRBV25-1; abundance: NA; d_gene: NA; j_gene: TRBJ1-4; CDR3nt: TGTGCCAGCTCTCATGGAAGGGGACAAGAAAAACTGTTTTTT; CDR3aa: CASSHGRGQEKLFF
len: 14; v_gene: TRBV29-1; abundance: NA; d_gene: TRBD2; j_gene: TRBJ2-1; CDR3nt: TGCAGCGTTGAACGGGAGGCCCAATACAATGAGCAGTTCTTC; CDR3aa: CSVEREAQYNEQFF
len: 14; v_gene: TRBV4-2; abundance: few; d_gene: NA; j_gene: TRBJ2-7; CDR3nt: TGTGCCAGCAGCGTAGAAGGGACCGCCTACGAGCAGTACTTC; CDR3aa: CASSVEGTAYEQYF
len: 16; v_gene: TRBV28; abundance: once; d_gene: NA; j_gene: TRBJ2-3; CDR3nt: TGTGCCAGCAGTCCCAGTCAATTCAAAGTCTCAGATACGCAGTATTTT; CDR3aa: CASSPSQFKVSDTQYF
len: 15; v_gene: TRBV7-6; abundance: NA; d_gene: NA; j_gene: TRBJ1-5; CDR3nt: TGTGCCAGCAGCTTAACGTTAGAGGGGCCTCAGCCCCAGCATTTT; CDR3aa: CASSLTLEGPQPQHF
len: 10; v_gene: TRBV29-1; abundance: NA; d_gene: NA; j_gene: TRBJ1-2; CDR3nt: TGCAGCGTACCCTCGGGGGGCTACACCTTC; CDR3aa: CSVPSGGYTF
len: 15; v_gene: TRBV6-5; abundance: few; d_gene: TRBD1; j_gene: TRBJ2-1; CDR3nt: TGTGCCAGCAGTTACCAGGGGGCAGGGGAGAATGAGCAGTTCTTC; CDR3aa: CASSYQGAGENEQFF
len: 17; v_gene: TRBV23-1; abundance: NA; d_gene: NA; j_gene: TRBJ2-5; CDR3nt: TGCGCCAGCAGTCAAGTGTTGTCAAAACGCCCACAAGAGACCCAGTACTTC; CDR3aa: CASSQVLSKRPQETQYF
len: 14; v_gene: TRBV19; abundance: NA; d_gene: NA; j_gene: TRBJ1-3; CDR3nt: TGTGCCAGTAGAGTTAAGGGCTCTGGAAACACCATATATTTT; CDR3aa: CASRVKGSGNTIYF
len: 15; v_gene: TRBV6-1; abundance: NA; d_gene: TRBD2; j_gene: TRBJ2-1; CDR3nt: TGTGCCAGCAGTGCCACGGGGGGTTCATACAATGAGCAGTTCTTC; CDR3aa: CASSATGGSYNEQFF
len: 12; v_gene: TRBV6-1; abundance: NA; d_gene: NA; j_gene: TRBJ2-2; CDR3nt: TGTGCCAGCAGTGGCTCCACCGGGGAGCTGTTTTTT; CDR3aa: CASSGSTGELFF